This T cell receptor beta chain was captured by sequencing in a study of T cell responses to AZD1222 COVID-19 vaccine (dated by TCRdb to 2020 to 2022). With respect to the entire study: A total of approximately 240 trial participants underwent TCR sequencing, of whom 207 received two doses of AZD1222 and some 26 received two doses of the MenACWY control vaccine. Trial participants were enrolled into age subgroups of 18-55, 56-69 and 70-plus years, which contained around 150, 28 and 57 TCR-sequenced participants, respectively.

The CDR3 regions of human TCRbeta chains were analyzed by immunosequencing. Per the authors' processing: Repertoire TCRs were matched against a reference library of SARS-CoV-2-specific TCRs generated with the MIRA antigen-specificity platform. Breadth meant the fraction of unique TCRs that were SARS-CoV-2-associated, whereas depth meant the fraction of total T cells that were SARS-CoV-2-associated. Using the MIRA data, every spike-specific TCR was mapped to the spike region that the TCR reacted to and assigned to either a CD4 or a CD8 class. Log10-transformed breadth and depth values were compared by one-way ANOVA with Sidak's multiple comparisons tests. TCRdb retrieved this table from immuneACCESS and kept in-frame rearrangements only. Not all clones are present; in checked studies, unresolved V genes account for under half, and no reason is known for the remainder. That table gives V, J and clone size, and the DNA gave D and trimming. Across this sample there are about 150,000 clones, with just over 90% seen only once. The ten largest clones add up to less than 1.5% of the sample.

This clone is a singleton in its sample. No cognate antigen has been identified for it. Base qualities are not at hand, and no much larger clone is one base apart. The cysteine opens and the phenylalanine closes a CDR3 of 14 amino acids. Left in the record is the CDR3 DNA by itself, 42 bases read in frame from the first base. The germline ends are 15 bases apart after V is trimmed by 5 bases and J by 5 bases. The germline V gene gives CDR1 as SGHTA and CDR2 as FQGTGA. This sample's time point label indicates: about 28 days (+/-7) after the second vaccine dose. AZD1222 recipients given second doses at about 4 weeks or at about 12 weeks were pooled, since spike-specific TCR depth and breadth were not found to differ between the two schedules. Samples from vaccinated people were obtained from the UK trials COV001 and COV002, which included a single-blind randomized controlled phase 2/3 trial of AZD1222 (ChAdOx1 nCoV-19) in healthy adults. For TCRbeta chain sequencing, PBMC samples from trial participants were taken at day 0 and at day 28 after the second dose.

Points the paper makes about the study in general: No day 14 peak-response samples were available, so repertoires were characterized only after the peak T cell response. Most participants were white British and females outnumbered males, and the authors suggested that clonal diversity may have been underestimated. Vaccine-associated CD4 TCRs spanned the whole spike protein, with dominant responses in regions 160-218 and 743-854. Conclusions about previously exposed vaccinees are limited, since just 6 or 7 AZD1222 recipients were seropositive for SARS-CoV-2 at baseline. In the small 56-69-year group, the increase in depth fell short of significance, most likely because of low power. Nearly half of unique spike-specific TCRs reportedly recognized epitopes outside regions mutated in the B.1.351 and B.1.1.7 variants. Spike-specific TCR breadth and depth rose significantly after two AZD1222 doses compared with day 0 and with MenACWY recipients.

The chain is encoded by TRBV7-3 joined to TRBJ2-5; 6 matching bases give a weak D call of TRBD1. Source: peripheral blood, taken 28 days after the second AZD1222 dose. This sequence originates from an adult who received the AZD1222 COVID-19 vaccine. The nucleotide sequence is TGTGCCAGCAGCGCCACAGGGATGTTGGAGACCCAGTACTTC. Its protein reads: CASSATGMLETQYF.